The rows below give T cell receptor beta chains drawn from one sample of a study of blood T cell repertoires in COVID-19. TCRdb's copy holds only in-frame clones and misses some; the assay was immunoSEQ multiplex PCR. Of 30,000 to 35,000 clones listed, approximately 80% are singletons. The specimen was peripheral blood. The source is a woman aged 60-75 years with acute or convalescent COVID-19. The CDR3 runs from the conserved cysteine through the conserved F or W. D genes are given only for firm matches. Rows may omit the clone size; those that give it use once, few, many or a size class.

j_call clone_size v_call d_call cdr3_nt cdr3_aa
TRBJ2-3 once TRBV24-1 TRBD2 TGTGCCACCAGTGATCCGGGGGGGAACACAGATACGCAGTATTTT CATSDPGGNTDTQYF
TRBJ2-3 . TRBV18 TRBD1 TGTGCCAGCTCTGCGACAGGGGGCAGGGTGGATACGCAGTATTTT CASSATGGRVDTQYF
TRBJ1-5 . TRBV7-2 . TGTACCAGCAGCCCACTTTATAGCAATCAGCCCCAGCATTTT CTSSPLYSNQPQHF
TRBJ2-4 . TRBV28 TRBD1 TGTGCCAGCAGTTCATCCGGGACAGGGAAAAACATTCAGTACTTC CASSSSGTGKNIQYF
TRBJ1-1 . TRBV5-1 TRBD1 TGCGCCAGCAGCTTGTCTCTAGGGACAGGGACGAACACTGAAGCTTTCTTT CASSLSLGTGTNTEAFF
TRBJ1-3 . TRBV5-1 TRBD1 TGCGCCAGCAGCTTGGGGACAGGGTCCTCTGGAAACACCATATATTTT CASSLGTGSSGNTIYF
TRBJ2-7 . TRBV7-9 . TGTGCCAGCAGCTTGGAGGTTCCCTACGAGCAGTACTTC CASSLEVPYEQYF
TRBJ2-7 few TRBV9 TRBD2 TGTGCCAGCAGCCCGCCGGGACTAGCGGTGCAGTACTTC CASSPPGLAVQYF
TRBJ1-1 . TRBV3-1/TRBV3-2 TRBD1 TGTGCCAGCAGCCACGGGGACAGGGGAACTGAAGCTTTCTTT CASSHGDRGTEAFF
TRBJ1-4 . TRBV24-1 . TGTGCCACCAGTGACCCAGGAAATGAAAAACTGTTTTTT CATSDPGNEKLFF
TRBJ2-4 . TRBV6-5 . TGTGCCAGCAGTACCGGTGACAGAGCCAAAAACATTCAGTACTTC CASSTGDRAKNIQYF
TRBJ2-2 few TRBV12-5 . TGTGCTAGTGGTTCCCCTCAGGCAGGGCCGAACACCGGGGAGCTGTTTTTT CASGSPQAGPNTGELFF
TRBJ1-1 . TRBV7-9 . TGTGCCAGCAGCTTACAGGGCACCGGGGGTACTGAAGCTTTCTTT CASSLQGTGGTEAFF
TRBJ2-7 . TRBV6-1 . TGTGCCAGCAGTGAAGGACAGATTACCTACGAGCAGTACTTC CASSEGQITYEQYF
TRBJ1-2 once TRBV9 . TGTGCCAGCAGCGTAGTCGGGGGGGACGCCGCTAATGGCTACACCTTC CASSVVGGDAANGYTF
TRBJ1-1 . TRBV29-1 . TGCAGCGTTGACCAGGGACAAGAGAACACTGAAGCTTTCTTT CSVDQGQENTEAFF
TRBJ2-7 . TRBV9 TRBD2 TGTGCCAGCAGCGTAGACCAGCTAGCGGGAGACTACGAGCAGTACTTC CASSVDQLAGDYEQYF
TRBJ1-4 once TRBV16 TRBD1 TGTGCCAGCAGCCAACGACAGGGGGATCCGGAAAAACTGTTTTTT CASSQRQGDPEKLFF
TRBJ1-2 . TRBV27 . TGTGCCAGCAGTGTCCAACAGGGATCCCTCCTCCCCTATGGCTACACCTTC CASSVQQGSLLPYGYTF
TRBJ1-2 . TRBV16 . TGTGCCAGCAGCCAATCTCTCAGCTATGGCTACACCTTC CASSQSLSYGYTF
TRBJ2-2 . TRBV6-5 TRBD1 TGTGCCAGCAGTTACTCCCCGGGACAGGGGGGAGGGGAGCTGTTTTTT CASSYSPGQGGGELFF
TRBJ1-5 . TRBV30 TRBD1 TGTGCCTGGGCCGGGACAGATCAGCCCCAGCATTTT CAWAGTDQPQHF
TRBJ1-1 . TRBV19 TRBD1 TGTGCCAGTAGTATGACAGGGCAAGCTTTCTTT CASSMTGQAFF
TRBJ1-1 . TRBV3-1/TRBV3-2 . TGTGCCAGCAGCGCGACGGAAAGGAGAGAAGCTTTCTTT CASSATERREAFF
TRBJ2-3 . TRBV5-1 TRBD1 TGCGCCAGCAGCTTGGTACAGGGGGCTGGCACAGATACGCAGTATTTT CASSLVQGAGTDTQYF
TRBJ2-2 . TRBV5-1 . TGCGCCAGCAGCTGGACGGACAGCCCCGGGGAGCTGTTTTTT CASSWTDSPGELFF
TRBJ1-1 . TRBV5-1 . TGCGCCAGCAGCTCCTCGGCGGGGAGGGCCACTGAAGCTTTCTTT CASSSSAGRATEAFF
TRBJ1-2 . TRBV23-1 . TGCGCCAGCAGTCTACAGGGCGGCTACACCTTC CASSLQGGYTF
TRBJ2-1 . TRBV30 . TGTGCCTGGAATACGGGGAGGTACAATGAGCAGTTCTTC CAWNTGRYNEQFF
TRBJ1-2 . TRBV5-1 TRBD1 TGCGCCAGCAGCTTGGATACAGGGGGATACTATGGCTACACCTTC CASSLDTGGYYGYTF
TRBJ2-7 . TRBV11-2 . TGTGCCAGCACCTTTAGTTTGGACACGCTGTACGAGCAGTACTTC CASTFSLDTLYEQYF
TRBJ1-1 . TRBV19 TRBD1 TGTGCCAGTAGCCTGGACAGGGAGAACACTGAAGCTTTCTTT CASSLDRENTEAFF
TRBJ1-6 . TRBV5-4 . TGTGCCAGCAGCTACCAGGGTAATTCACCCCTCCACTTT CASSYQGNSPLHF
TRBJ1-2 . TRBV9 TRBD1 TGTGCCAGCAGCACCTCGGGACAGGGATTTTATGGCTACACCTTC CASSTSGQGFYGYTF
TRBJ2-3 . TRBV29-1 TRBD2 TGCAGCGGTAGCGGGGGGGCCAAAGATACGCAGTATTTT CSGSGGAKDTQYF
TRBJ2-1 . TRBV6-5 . TGTGCCAGCAGTTATGGTAGCTCCTACAATGAGCAGTTCTTC CASSYGSSYNEQFF
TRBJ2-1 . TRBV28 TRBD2 TGTGCCAGCAGTCCCCATACTAGCGGGGGGGCCGGGGAGCAGTTCTTC CASSPHTSGGAGEQFF
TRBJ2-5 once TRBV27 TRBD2 TGTGCCAGCAGTTTGCTAACGGGGGGGCTGGAGACCCAGTACTTC CASSLLTGGLETQYF
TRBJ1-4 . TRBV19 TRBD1 TGTGCCAGTAGTCCGGACAGGGTTGCAACTAATGAAAAACTGTTTTTT CASSPDRVATNEKLFF
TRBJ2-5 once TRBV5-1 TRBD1 TGCGCCAGCAGCCAACTGACAGGGGACCAAGAGACCCAGTACTTC CASSQLTGDQETQYF
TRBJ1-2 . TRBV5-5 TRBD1 TGTGCCAGCAGCTTCGTCCAGGGGGCTACGAGCTATGGCTACACCTTC CASSFVQGATSYGYTF
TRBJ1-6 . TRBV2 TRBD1 TGTGCCAGCAGTCAGGACAGGGGGGGATCTTCACCCCTCCACTTT CASSQDRGGSSPLHF
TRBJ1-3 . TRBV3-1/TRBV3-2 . TGTGCCAGCTCTAATCAAAGGGGGTCTGGAAACACCATATATTTT CASSNQRGSGNTIYF
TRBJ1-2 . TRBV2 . TGTGCCAGCAGAGGGGACACTGATAACTATGGCTACACCTTC CASRGDTDNYGYTF
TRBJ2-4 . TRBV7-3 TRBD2 TGTGCCAGCAGCTCCCCGGAAAAGCGGGGGGTCGGGGACATTCAGTACTTC CASSSPEKRGVGDIQYF
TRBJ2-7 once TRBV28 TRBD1 TGTGCCAGCAGTTCGGGACAGGGGATCTACGAGCAGTACTTC CASSSGQGIYEQYF
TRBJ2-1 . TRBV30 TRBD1 TGTGCCTGGACGACCGGGACAGACAATGAGCAGTTCTTC CAWTTGTDNEQFF